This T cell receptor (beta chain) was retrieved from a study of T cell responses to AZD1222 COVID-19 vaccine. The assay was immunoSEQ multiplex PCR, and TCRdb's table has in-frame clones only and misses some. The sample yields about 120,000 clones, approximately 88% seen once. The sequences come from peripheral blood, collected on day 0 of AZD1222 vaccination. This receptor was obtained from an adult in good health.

Here the CDR3 reads CSATDEPFTGELFF. The CDR3 DNA is TGCAGTGCTACTGACGAACCCTTCACCGGGGAGCTGTTTTTT. The chain combines TRBV20-1 with TRBJ2-2; D is ambiguous. The CDR3 has 14 residues. The V end was cut by 4 bases, the J end by 4 bases, with 13 bases between. Germline values: CDR1 DFQATT, CDR2 SNEGSKA (reference sequence).